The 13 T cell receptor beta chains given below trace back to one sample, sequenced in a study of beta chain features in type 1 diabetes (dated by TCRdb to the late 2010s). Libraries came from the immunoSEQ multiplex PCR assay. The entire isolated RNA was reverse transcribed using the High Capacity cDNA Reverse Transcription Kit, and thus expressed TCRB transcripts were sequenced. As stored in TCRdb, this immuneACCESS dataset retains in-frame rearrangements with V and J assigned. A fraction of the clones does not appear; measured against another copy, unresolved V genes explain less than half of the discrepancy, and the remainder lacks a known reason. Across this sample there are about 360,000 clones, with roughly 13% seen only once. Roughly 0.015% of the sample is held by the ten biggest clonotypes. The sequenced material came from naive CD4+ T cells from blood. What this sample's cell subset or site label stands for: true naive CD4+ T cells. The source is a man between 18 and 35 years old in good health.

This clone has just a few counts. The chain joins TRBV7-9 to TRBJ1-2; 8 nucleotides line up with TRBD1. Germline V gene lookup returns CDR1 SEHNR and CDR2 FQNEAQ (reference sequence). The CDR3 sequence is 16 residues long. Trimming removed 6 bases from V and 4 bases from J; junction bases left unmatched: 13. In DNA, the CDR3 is TGTGCCAGCAGTTTATTCAGGAGCGGACAGGGCTATGGCTACACCTTC. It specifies CASSLFRSGQGYGYTF.

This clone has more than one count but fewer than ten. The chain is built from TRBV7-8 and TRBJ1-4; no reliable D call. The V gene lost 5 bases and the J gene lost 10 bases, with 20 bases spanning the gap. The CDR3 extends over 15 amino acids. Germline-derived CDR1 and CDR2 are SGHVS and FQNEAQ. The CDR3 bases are TGTGCCAGCAGCGGATCTAGAAGCTTAAGCGGAAAACTGTTTTTT. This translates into CASSGSRSLSGKLFF.

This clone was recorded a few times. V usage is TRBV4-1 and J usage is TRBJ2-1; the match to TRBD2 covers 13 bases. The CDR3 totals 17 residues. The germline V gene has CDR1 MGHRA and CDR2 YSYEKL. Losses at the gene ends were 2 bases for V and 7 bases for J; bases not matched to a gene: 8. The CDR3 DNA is TGCGCCAGCAGCCAAAGCGGGACTAGCGGGACGAGGAATGAGCAGTTCTTC. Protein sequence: CASSQSGTSGTRNEQFF.

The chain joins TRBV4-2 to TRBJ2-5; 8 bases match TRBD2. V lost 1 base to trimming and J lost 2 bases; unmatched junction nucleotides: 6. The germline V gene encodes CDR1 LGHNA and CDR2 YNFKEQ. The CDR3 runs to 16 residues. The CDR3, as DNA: TGTGCCAGCAGCCAAGTTGTAGCGGGGCAACAAGAGACCCAGTACTTC. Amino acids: CASSQVVAGQQETQYF.

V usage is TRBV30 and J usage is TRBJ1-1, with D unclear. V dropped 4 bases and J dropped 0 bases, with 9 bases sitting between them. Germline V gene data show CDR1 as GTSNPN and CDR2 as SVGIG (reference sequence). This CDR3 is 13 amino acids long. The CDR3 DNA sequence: TGTGCCTGGATAGAACTGATGAACACTGAAGCTTTCTTT. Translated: CAWIELMNTEAFF.

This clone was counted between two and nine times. CDR3 amino acids: CASSWGGSTEAFF. In DNA form, the CDR3 reads TGTGCCAGCAGCTGGGGGGGAAGCACTGAAGCTTTCTTT. The chain uses TRBV5-6 and TRBJ1-1; D is possibly TRBD1 (5 bases). Looked up from germline, CDR1 is SGHDT and CDR2 is YYEEEE. This CDR3 comprises 13 residues. V shed 3 bases and J shed 4 bases, with 10 bases lying between them.

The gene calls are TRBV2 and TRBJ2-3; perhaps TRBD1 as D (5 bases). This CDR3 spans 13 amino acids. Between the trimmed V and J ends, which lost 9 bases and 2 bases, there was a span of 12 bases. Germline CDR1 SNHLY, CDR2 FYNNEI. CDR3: CASSRELTDTQYF. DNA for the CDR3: TGTGCCAGTTCCAGGGAACTCACAGATACGCAGTATTTT.

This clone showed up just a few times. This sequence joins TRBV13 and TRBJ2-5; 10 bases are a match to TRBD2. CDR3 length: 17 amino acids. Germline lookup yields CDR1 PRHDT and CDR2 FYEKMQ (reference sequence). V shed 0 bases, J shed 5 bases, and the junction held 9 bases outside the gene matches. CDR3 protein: CASSLGPPLAGVETQYF. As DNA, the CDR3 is TGTGCCAGCAGCTTAGGCCCCCCCCTAGCGGGAGTGGAGACCCAGTACTTC.

The CDR3 region is CASTGLAGFYEQYF. CDR3 bases: TGTGCCAGCACCGGACTAGCGGGATTCTACGAGCAGTACTTC. This chain links TRBV7-2 with TRBJ2-7, with TRBD2 matching 12 bases. CDR3 length equals 14 residues. Germline V gene data show CDR1 as SGHTA and CDR2 as FQGNSA. Germline trimming cut 7 bases from V and 3 bases from J; bases unmatched to any gene: 4.

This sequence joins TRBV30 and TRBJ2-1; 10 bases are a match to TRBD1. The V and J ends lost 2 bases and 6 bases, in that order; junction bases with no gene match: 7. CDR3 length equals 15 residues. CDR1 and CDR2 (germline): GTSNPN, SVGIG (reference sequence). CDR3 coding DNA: TGTGCCTGGAGTTACCCCGGGACAGGGGTCAATGAGCAGTTCTTC. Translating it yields CAWSYPGTGVNEQFF.

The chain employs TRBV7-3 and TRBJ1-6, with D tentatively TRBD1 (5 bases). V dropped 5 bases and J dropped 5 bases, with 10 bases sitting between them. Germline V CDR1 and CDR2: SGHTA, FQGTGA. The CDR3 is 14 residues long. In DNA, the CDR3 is TGTGCCAGCAGCGTCCAGGGCGATAATTCACCCCTCCACTTT. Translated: CASSVQGDNSPLHF.

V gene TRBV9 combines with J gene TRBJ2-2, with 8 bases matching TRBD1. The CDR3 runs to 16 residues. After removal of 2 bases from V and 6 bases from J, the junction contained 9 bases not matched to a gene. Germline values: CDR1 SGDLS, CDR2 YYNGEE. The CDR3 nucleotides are TGTGCCAGCAGCGTCGAGGACAGGGTGTCACCCGGGGAGCTGTTTTTT. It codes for CASSVEDRVSPGELFF.

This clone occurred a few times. The CDR3 bases are TGTGCCATTTCCCCAGTAGCGTGGACCTACGAGCAGTACTTC. This encodes CAISPVAWTYEQYF. The chain is built from TRBV28 and TRBJ2-7; tentatively, D is TRBD2 (5 bases). The CDR3 has 14 amino acids. Deletions cut 10 bases from V and 2 bases from J, with 18 bases between. CDR1 MDHEN and CDR2 SYDVKM come from the germline V gene. The whole variable domain, remainder taken from reference TRBV28 and TRBJ2-7, is DVKVTQSSRYLVKRTGEKVFLECVQDMDHENMFWYRQDPGLGLRLIYFSYDVKMKEKGDIPEGYSVSREKKERFSLILESASTNQTSMYLCAISPVAWTYEQYFGPGTRLTVT.